The next 13 T cell receptor beta chains were all read from a single sample in a study of cytomegalovirus exposure and HLA in healthy donors. A multiplex PCR was run with 60 Vbeta primers and 13 Jbeta primers. Profiled with immunoSEQ multiplex PCR; TCRdb holds only in-frame clones, not every one. Seen here are 90,000 to 120,000 clones, approximately 82% observed once, and the top ten hold 1.2%. Sequencing was done on a sample of PBMCs. Receptors originate from a young woman in good health and CMV-seronegative.

This rearrangement joins TRBV18 to TRBJ2-3, with 8 bases matching TRBD1. The CDR3 loop spans 15 amino acids. Trimming took 6 bases from V and 0 from J; bases not matched to a gene: 5. Germline loops: CDR1 KGHSH, CDR2 LQKENI. Written as DNA, the CDR3 is TGTGCCAGCTCCCACCGGACAGGGAGCACAGATACGCAGTATTTT. Translation gives CASSHRTGSTDTQYF.

Comment on this clone: Its ends do not fully match the called genes, so a read error is possible. This chain connects TRBV7-9 to TRBJ1-5; the match to TRBD1 covers 7 bases. This CDR3 is built from 16 residues. In germline, CDR1 is SEHNR, CDR2 FQNEAQ (reference sequence). CDR3 DNA sequence: TGTTCCAGCAGCTCTAGTGCCGGGACAGACAATCAGCCCCAGCATTTT. Translation gives CSSSSSAGTDNQPQHF.

This clone was recorded only once. The chain couples TRBV6-1 to TRBJ2-7, with 7 nucleotides matching TRBD1. The CDR3 extends over 14 amino acids. Germline CDR1 is MNHNS and CDR2 is SASEGT. Germline trimming cut 6 bases from V and 4 bases from J; bases unmatched to any gene: 9. The CDR3 nucleotides are TGTGCCAGCAGCATCTCCGGGACAGCGTACGAGCAGTACTTC. Translating gives CASSISGTAYEQYF.

The chain links TRBV5-1 to TRBJ2-1; D unresolved. V gave up 2 bases and J gave up 4 bases, with 7 bases separating them. The germline V gene encodes CDR1 SGHRS and CDR2 YFSETQ. The CDR3 runs to 13 residues. The CDR3 sequence is CASSLQPYNEQFF. The DNA of the CDR3 is TGCGCCAGCAGCTTACAGCCTTACAATGAGCAGTTCTTC.

The V and J genes are TRBV7-9 and TRBJ2-7; 8 nucleotides line up with TRBD1. The length of the CDR3 is 14 residues. Germline values: CDR1 SEHNR, CDR2 FQNEAQ (reference sequence). V lost 7 bases to trimming and J lost 2 bases; unmatched junction nucleotides: 7. The CDR3 coding sequence is TGTGCCAGCATCTTGGACAGGGCTCCCTACGAGCAGTACTTC. This codes for CASILDRAPYEQYF.

This rearrangement joins TRBV5-4 to TRBJ2-5; tentative D call: TRBD1 (7 bases). The CDR3 sequence is 14 residues long. Germline CDR1 is SGHNT and CDR2 is YYREEE (reference sequence). V was pared by 5 bases and J by 11 bases, with 22 bases between. The CDR3 DNA sequence: TGTGCCAGCAGGTCCGTCAACAGGGGAGGTGAGCAGTACTTC. Its protein product is CASRSVNRGGEQYF.

The V call is TRBV5-1, the J call TRBJ1-1; D gene ambiguous. The CDR3 contains 14 residues. The ends were cut back, 1 base at V and 0 bases at J, with 7 bases in the middle. Looked up from germline, CDR1 is SGHRS and CDR2 is YFSETQ. The CDR3: CASSLNLMNTEAFF. CDR3 DNA: TGCGCCAGCAGCTTGAATCTTATGAACACTGAAGCTTTCTTT.

This chain links TRBV4-1 with TRBJ2-4, with a weak D call TRBD2 (6 bases). Between the trimmed V and J ends, which lost 0 bases and 12 bases, there was a span of 9 bases. The CDR3 is 12 residues long. Germline values: CDR1 MGHRA, CDR2 YSYEKL. The CDR3 DNA sequence: TGCGCCAGCAGCCAAGATGGGGGGTCTCAGTACTTC. It yields the protein CASSQDGGSQYF.

The chain uses TRBV4-3 and TRBJ2-7; 11 bases align to TRBD1. Trimming cost V 1 base and J 5 bases; bases outside gene matches: 10. This CDR3 has 17 residues. Germline CDR1 is LGHNA and CDR2 is YSLEER. The CDR3 loop reads CASSQVAPGTGGHEQYF. The DNA of the CDR3 is TGCGCCAGCAGCCAAGTTGCCCCCGGGACAGGGGGGCACGAGCAGTACTTC.

This clone appeared a single time. The V and J genes are TRBV7-9 and TRBJ2-2; D not resolved. CDR1 is SEHNR and CDR2 is FQNEAQ in the germline V gene (reference sequence). Trimming left V 1 base short and J 4 bases short, with 16 bases between. This CDR3 spans 17 amino acids. CDR3 sequence (DNA): TGTGCCAGCAGCTTAGGGGCCAGCTTACAAACCACCGGGGAGCTGTTTTTT. It encodes CASSLGASLQTTGELFF. The full variable domain, with the rest looked up from reference TRBV7-9 and TRBJ2-2, is DTGVSQNPRHKITKRGQNVTFRCDPISEHNRLYWYRQTLGQGPEFLTYFQNEAQLEKSRLLSDRFSAERPKGSFSTLEIQRTEQGDSAMYLCASSLGASLQTTGELFFGEGSRLTVL.

The rearrangement joins TRBV28 to TRBJ1-1, with 7 nucleotides matching TRBD1. This CDR3 contains 13 residues. Germline CDR1 and CDR2: MDHEN and SYDVKM. The V gene end was trimmed by 10 bases and the J gene end by 2 bases; junction bases not matched to a gene: 7. The CDR3 DNA is TGTGCCACCGTGGGACAGTCCAACACTGAAGCTTTCTTT. Translation: CATVGQSNTEAFF.

This clone was seen a few times. V is TRBV28 and J is TRBJ2-6, with a tentative D call TRBD2 (6 bases). Germline CDR1 and CDR2: MDHEN and SYDVKM. There are 15 residues in the CDR3. The germline V and J ends were trimmed by 4 bases and 4 bases, with 11 bases remaining between them. The CDR3 coding sequence is TGTGCCAGCAGTTCGACTAGTTCCGGGGCCAACGTCCTGACTTTC. Translation gives CASSSTSSGANVLTF.

The rearrangement joins TRBV5-6 to TRBJ2-6, with D possibly TRBD2 on 5 matching bases. Trimming shortened V by 5 bases and J by 0 bases, and 6 bases separated the two germline ends. Per germline, CDR1 SGHDT and CDR2 YYEEEE. This CDR3 contains 14 residues. CDR3 coding DNA: TGTGCCAGCAGGGGGAGCTCTGGGGCCAACGTCCTGACTTTC. Translation gives CASRGSSGANVLTF.